The sequence of this T cell receptor beta chain was determined in a study of STAT3 mutations in large granular lymphocyte leukemia. Study-wide results and limits: Every T-LGLL patient had at least one immunodominant TCRbeta clonotype.

The germline V gene encodes CDR1 KGHSH and CDR2 LQKENI. This CDR3 has 15 amino acids. With 3 bases removed from V and 0 bases from J, the gap between germline ends came to 12 bases. Regarding this clone: Its antigen remains unknown.

Clones were sequenced by immunoSEQ multiplex PCR, and TCRdb holds only the in-frame ones, with some missing. In the table there are more than 6,500 clones, about four fifths of which are singletons. The chain has TRBV18 and TRBJ2-7; D is perhaps TRBD1 (5 bases). The sample was peripheral blood mononuclear cells. The receptor comes from a middle-aged woman with T-cell large granular lymphocyte leukemia. Some clones in this sample may be carry-over from other donors' samples. CDR3 region: CASSPTGATSYEQYF. CDR3 in DNA: TGTGCCAGCTCACCTACAGGTGCCACCTCCTACGAGCAGTACTTC. Looking up the rest from reference TRBV18 and TRBJ2-7 gives the full variable domain: NAGVMQNPRHLVRRRGQEARLRCSPMKGHSHVYWYRQLPEEGLKFMVYLQKENIIDESGMPKERFSAEFPKEGPSILRIQQVVRGDSAAYFCASSPTGATSYEQYFGPGTRLTVT.